Listed below are T cell receptor beta chains from one sample, sequenced in a study of shared clonotypes between healthy human individuals. Assay used: immunoSEQ multiplex PCR; TCRdb lists only in-frame clones, some missing. The sample holds about 2.1 million clones, 85% to 95% seen once. Source material: naive CD8+ T cells from PBMCs. These receptor sequences come from a man younger than 35 in good health. Some clones in this sample may be carry-over from other donors' samples. CDR3s include the opening cysteine and the closing phenylalanine or tryptophan. Fields, in order: CDR3 DNA, CDR3 protein, D gene, V gene, clone size, CDR3 length, J gene. A D gene is named only where the DNA matches it firmly. Clone size is not always given. Where it is, it says once, few, many or a class for expanded clones.

TGTGCCAGCAGTGGACAGGGTAACCTGAATGAGCAGTTCTTC,CASSGQGNLNEQFF,TRBD1,TRBV2,few,14,TRBJ2-1
TGCGCCAGCAGCCATGCCCCCGGAGGACAGGGCTACGAGCAGTACTTC,CASSHAPGGQGYEQYF,TRBD1,TRBV4-1,-,16,TRBJ2-7
TGTGCCAGCAGCTTTATACTCAGGAACCCCCTCCCCTACGAGCAGTACTTC,CASSFILRNPLPYEQYF,-,TRBV11-2,-,17,TRBJ2-7
TGTGCCAGCAAACGGGGCTATGGCTACACCTTC,CASKRGYGYTF,-,TRBV7-3,once,11,TRBJ1-2
TGTGCCAGTAAATTCGGGACAGGAGCCCACTATGGCTACACCTTC,CASKFGTGAHYGYTF,TRBD1,TRBV19,-,15,TRBJ1-2
TGTGCCAGCAGTATGGGACAGCCGCCGTCTGCAACTAATGAAAAACTGTTTTTT,CASSMGQPPSATNEKLFF,TRBD1,TRBV2,-,18,TRBJ1-4
TGCGCCAGCAGCCAAGGTTCTAGCGGGAGCTCCTACGAGCAGTACTTC,CASSQGSSGSSYEQYF,TRBD2,TRBV4-3,-,16,TRBJ2-7
TGTGCCAGTAGCCACGGGGGGTTATCTGAAGCTTTCTTT,CASSHGGLSEAFF,-,TRBV19,-,13,TRBJ1-1
TGTGCCAGCAGTTTATTGCTATTACAAGGGGAAAAACTGTTTTTT,CASSLLLLQGEKLFF,-,TRBV28,-,15,TRBJ1-4
TGTGCCAGCAGCTTCAACAGGGGGAACACCGGGGAGCTGTTTTTT,CASSFNRGNTGELFF,TRBD1,TRBV7-6,-,15,TRBJ2-2
TGTGCCAGCCAACAAACCATGAACACTGAAGCTTTCTTT,CASQQTMNTEAFF,-,TRBV25-1,few,13,TRBJ1-1
TGTGCCAGCAGCCCGCGGGGATTCACTGAAGCTTTCTTT,CASSPRGFTEAFF,-,TRBV6-5,-,13,TRBJ1-1
TGTGCCAGCAGCGTAGAGGCTAGCGGGGCCCACAATGAGCAGTTCTTC,CASSVEASGAHNEQFF,TRBD2,TRBV9,-,16,TRBJ2-1
TGTGCCAGCAGAGACGGGAGGAACGAGCAGTACTTC,CASRDGRNEQYF,TRBD2,TRBV27,-,12,TRBJ2-7
TGTGCCAGCAGCCAACCCGGGGACACGATGGGGGACGAGCAGTACTTC,CASSQPGDTMGDEQYF,-,TRBV7-8,-,16,TRBJ2-7
TGTGCCAGCAGCTTAGTCGGCGGGAGGGACTTTAGCCACTACAATGAGCAGTTCTTC,CASSLVGGRDFSHYNEQFF,TRBD2,TRBV7-6,-,19,TRBJ2-1
TGTGCCAGCAGCGTTGGGAGGGCGACTAGCACAGATACGCAGTATTTT,CASSVGRATSTDTQYF,TRBD2,TRBV9,-,16,TRBJ2-3
TGTGCCAGTAGTTCCGGTAGCGGGCTAGCGCGCTACGAGCAGTACTTC,CASSSGSGLARYEQYF,TRBD2,TRBV19,few,16,TRBJ2-7
TGCGCCAGCAGTGAGTCGAACAGCTACGAGCAGTACTTC,CASSESNSYEQYF,-,TRBV10-2,once,13,TRBJ2-7
TGTGCCAGTAGTATAGGGGTTACCGGGGAGCTGTTTTTT,CASSIGVTGELFF,-,TRBV19,once,13,TRBJ2-2
TGCGCCAGCAGCCAAGAAACTAGCGGGACCTACAATGAGCAGTTCTTC,CASSQETSGTYNEQFF,TRBD2,TRBV4-3,-,16,TRBJ2-1
TGCGCCAGCAGCTTGGCTACCGGGGAGCTGTTTTTT,CASSLATGELFF,-,TRBV5-1,few,12,TRBJ2-2
TGTGCCAGCAGTCCGAACCCGGGGGATACGCAGTATTTT,CASSPNPGDTQYF,-,TRBV27,-,13,TRBJ2-3
TGTGCCAGCAGCTTACTCGCGGGGGGTAACTCCTACAATGAGCAGTTCTTC,CASSLLAGGNSYNEQFF,TRBD2,TRBV7-6,-,17,TRBJ2-1
TGTGCCAGCAGCTTAGCAGGGTACAATGAGCAGTTCTTC,CASSLAGYNEQFF,-,TRBV11-3,-,13,TRBJ2-1
TGTGCCAGCAGTTACGTGAACACCGGGGAGCTGTTTTTT,CASSYVNTGELFF,-,TRBV6-6,few,13,TRBJ2-2
TGCGCCAGCAGCCCCGCGCGACTTAACACCGGGGAGCTGTTTTTT,CASSPARLNTGELFF,-,TRBV5-1,-,15,TRBJ2-2